The present TCR beta chain was sequenced within a study of chemoradiotherapy in HPV16-positive cancers. As concerns this clone: Antigen: not known.

Overall study results and limits: Candidate HPV-specific clones and E7-related TCR motifs grew in tumor during treatment.

CDR3 size: 16 residues. V lost 4 bases and J 3 bases, leaving 18 bases between the germline ends. Germline CDR1 and CDR2: MGHDK and SYGVNS. The assay was immunoSEQ multiplex PCR, and TCRdb's table has in-frame clones only and misses some. The table records some 20,000 clones, roughly 80% of them present only once. This chain links TRBV25-1 with TRBJ1-2, with D maybe TRBD1 (6 bases). The sequencing here drew on blood, taken from a patient who underwent chemoradiotherapy. This TCR came from a human donor with HPV-associated anogenital cancer. The CDR3 protein is CASSATLGGADYGYTF. Here the CDR3 DNA reads TGTGCCAGCAGTGCGACTCTCGGGGGCGCGGACTATGGCTACACCTTC.